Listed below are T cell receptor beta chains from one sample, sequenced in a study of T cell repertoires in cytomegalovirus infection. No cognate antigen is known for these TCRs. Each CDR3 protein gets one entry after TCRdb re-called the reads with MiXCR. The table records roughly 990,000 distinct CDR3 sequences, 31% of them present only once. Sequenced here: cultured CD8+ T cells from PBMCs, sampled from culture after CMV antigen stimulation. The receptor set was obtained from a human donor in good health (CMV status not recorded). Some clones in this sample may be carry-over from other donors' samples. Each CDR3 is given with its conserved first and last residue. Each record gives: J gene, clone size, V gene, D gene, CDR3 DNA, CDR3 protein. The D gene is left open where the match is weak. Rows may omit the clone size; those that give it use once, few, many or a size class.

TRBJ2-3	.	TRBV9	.	TGTGCCAGCAGCGCCTACGGGGCAGATACGCAGTATTTT	CASSAYGADTQYF
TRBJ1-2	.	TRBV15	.	TGTGCCACCAGCAGAGATTGGGCAGCCCCCCAAGACTATGGCTACACCTTC	CATSRDWAAPQDYGYTF
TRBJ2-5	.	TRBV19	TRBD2	TGTGCCAGTAGTATAGATCCGTCTAGCGGGGAAGAGACCCAGTACTTC	CASSIDPSSGEETQYF
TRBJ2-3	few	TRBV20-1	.	TGCAGTGCTAGAGTGGACCCAATATTCACAGATACGCAGTATTTT	CSARVDPIFTDTQYF
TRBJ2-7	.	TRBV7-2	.	TGTGTCAGCAGCTTTAGTGGCGAGCAGTACTTC	CVSSFSGEQYF
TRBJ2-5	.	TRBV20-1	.	TGCAGTGCTAGAACCCCCCCCCAAGAGACCCAGTACTTC	CSARTPPQETQYF
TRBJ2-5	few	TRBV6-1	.	TGTGCCAGCACCCTTTGGCGGGGCCAAGAGACCCAGTACTTC	CASTLWRGQETQYF
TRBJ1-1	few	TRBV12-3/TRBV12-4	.	TGTGCCAGCAGTTTCCTCGGATCCGACACTGAAGCTTTCTTT	CASSFLGSDTEAFF
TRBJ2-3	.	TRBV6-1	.	TGTGCCAGCAGTGAAGCCTTCTGGGTGGGCACAGATACGCAGTATTTT	CASSEAFWVGTDTQYF
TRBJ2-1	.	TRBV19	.	TGTGCCAGTAGTACCTTGCCGGGACCGGAGTTTTACAATGAGCAGTTCTTC	CASSTLPGPEFYNEQFF
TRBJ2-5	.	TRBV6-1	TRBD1	TGTGCCAGCAAGATCCCGGGACAGGGGATTAAGGAGACCCAGTACTTC	CASKIPGQGIKETQYF
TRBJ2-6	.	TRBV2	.	TGTGCCAGCAGTGCCCTCCCCGGCTCTGGGGCCAACGTCCTGACTTTC	CASSALPGSGANVLTF
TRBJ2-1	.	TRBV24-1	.	TGTGCCACCAGTGAAGGACGGGTCTCCTACAATGAGCAGTTCTTC	CATSEGRVSYNEQFF
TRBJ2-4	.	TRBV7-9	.	TGTGCCAGCAGCTTAGGAACCGGGATAGCCAAAAACATTCAGTACTTC	CASSLGTGIAKNIQYF
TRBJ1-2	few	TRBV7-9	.	TGTGCCAGCAGCGAGACAGCCCACTCTAACTATGGCTACACCTTC	CASSETAHSNYGYTF
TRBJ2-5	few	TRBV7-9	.	TGTGCCAGCTTTCAGGGGAAGCAAGAGACCCAGTACTTC	CASFQGKQETQYF
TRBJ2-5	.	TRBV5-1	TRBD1	TGCGCCAGCAGCTTCCCGGGACAGTCCTTAGTCAACGAGACCCAGTACTTC	CASSFPGQSLVNETQYF
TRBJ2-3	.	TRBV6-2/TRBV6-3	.	TGTGCCAGCAGTCCCCGGACAGCCGGGGACACAGATACGCAGTATTTT	CASSPRTAGDTDTQYF
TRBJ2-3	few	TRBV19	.	TGTGCCAGTAGTGTGTACACAGATACGCAGTATTTT	CASSVYTDTQYF
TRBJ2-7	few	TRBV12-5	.	TGTGCTAGTGGTTATGCACCGGGACGGAGCTACGAGCAGTACTTC	CASGYAPGRSYEQYF
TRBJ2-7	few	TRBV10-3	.	TGTGCCATCAGTGACGGTAGCGCCTACGAGCAGTACTTC	CAISDGSAYEQYF
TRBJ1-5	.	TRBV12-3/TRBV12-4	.	TGTGCCAGCAGTTTAGCGGAACAAACATATAGCAATCAGCCCCAGCATTTT	CASSLAEQTYSNQPQHF
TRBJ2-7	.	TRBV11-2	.	TGTGCCAGCAGCGGACACGACGAGCAGTACTTC	CASSGHDEQYF
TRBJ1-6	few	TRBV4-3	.	TGCGCCAGCAGCCAAGATATAGGGGGTTATAATTCACCCCTCCACTTT	CASSQDIGGYNSPLHF
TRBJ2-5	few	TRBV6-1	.	TGTGCCAGCAGTGAAAAGAGGCAGGGGGGGACCCAGTACTTC	CASSEKRQGGTQYF
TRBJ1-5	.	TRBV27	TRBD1	TGTGCCAGCAGTTTTGACAGGGTAGGCCAGCCCCAGCATTTT	CASSFDRVGQPQHF
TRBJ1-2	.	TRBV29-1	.	TGCAGCGTTTACAGTCTCTATGGCTACACCTTC	CSVYSLYGYTF
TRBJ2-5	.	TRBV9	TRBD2	TGTGCCAGCAGCGCTAGCGGGGGTCCACAAGAGACCCAGTACTTC	CASSASGGPQETQYF